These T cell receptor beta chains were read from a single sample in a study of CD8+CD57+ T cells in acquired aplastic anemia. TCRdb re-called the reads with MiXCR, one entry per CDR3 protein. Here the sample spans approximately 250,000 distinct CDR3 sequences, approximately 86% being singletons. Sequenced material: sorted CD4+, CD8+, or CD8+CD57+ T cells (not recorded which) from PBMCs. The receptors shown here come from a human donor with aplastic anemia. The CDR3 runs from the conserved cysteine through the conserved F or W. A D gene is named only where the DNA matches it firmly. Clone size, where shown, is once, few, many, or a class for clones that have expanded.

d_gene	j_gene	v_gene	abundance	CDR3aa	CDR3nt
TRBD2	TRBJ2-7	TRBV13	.	CASRSSGGYEQYF	TGTGCCAGCAGGTCTAGCGGGGGTTACGAGCAGTACTTC
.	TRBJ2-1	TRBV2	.	CASSDAENNEQFF	TGTGCCAGCAGTGACGCCGAGAACAATGAGCAGTTCTTC
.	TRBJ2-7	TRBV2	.	CASGDGSSDAQYF	TGTGCCAGCGGGGACGGGAGCTCAGATGCGCAGTACTTC
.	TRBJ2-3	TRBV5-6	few	CASSLGRGGIDTQYF	TGTGCCAGCAGCTTGGGGAGGGGCGGAATAGATACGCAGTATTTT
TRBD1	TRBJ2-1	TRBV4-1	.	CASSPDRGPNNEQFF	TGCGCCAGCAGCCCCGACAGGGGGCCGAACAATGAGCAGTTCTTC
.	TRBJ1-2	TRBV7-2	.	CASSLASGGVDSGYTF	TGTGCCAGCAGCTTGGCTAGCGGGGGCGTAGATTCGGGCTACACCTTC
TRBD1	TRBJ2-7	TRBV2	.	CATKGGQEYF	TGTGCCACCAAAGGTGGACAGGAGTACTTC
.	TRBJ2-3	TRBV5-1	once	CASSLARTNTDTQYF	TGCGCCAGCAGCTTGGCACGGACCAACACAGATACGCAGTATTTT
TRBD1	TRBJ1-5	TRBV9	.	CASSVGGQRTTQHF	TGTGCCAGCAGCGTAGGGGGACAGCGCACAACTCAGCATTTT
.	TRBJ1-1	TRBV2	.	CASGGFMNTEAFF	TGTGCCAGCGGGGGTTTCATGAACACTGAAGCTTTCTTT
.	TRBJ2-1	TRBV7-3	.	CATSRELGFEQVF	TGTGCCACCAGCAGAGAACTAGGCTTTGAGCAGGTATTC
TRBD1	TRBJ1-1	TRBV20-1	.	CSARGLPDRVNTEAFF	TGCAGTGCTAGAGGCCTTCCGGACAGGGTAAACACTGAAGCTTTCTTT
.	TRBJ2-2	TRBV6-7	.	CASSQTPNTGELFF	TGTGCCAGCAGTCAGACCCCGAACACCGGGGAGCTGTTTTTT
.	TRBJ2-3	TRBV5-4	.	CASSFGSTDTQYF	TGTGCCAGCAGCTTCGGGAGCACAGATACGCAGTATTTT
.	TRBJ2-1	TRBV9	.	CASSVATDTHNEQFF	TGTGCCAGCAGCGTAGCGACCGATACCCACAATGAGCAGTTCTTC
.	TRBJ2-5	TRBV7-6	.	CASSLGETQDFGPF	TGTGCCAGCAGCTTAGGGGAGACCCAGGACTTCGGGCCATTC
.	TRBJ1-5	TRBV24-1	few	CATSTTGSQPQHF	TGTGCCACCAGTACAACAGGCTCTCAGCCCCAGCATTTT
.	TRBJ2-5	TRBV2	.	CANGDAANQATQYF	TGTGCCAACGGGGACGCGGCGAACCAAGCGACCCAGTACTTC
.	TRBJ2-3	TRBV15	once	CATSSFPDTQYF	TGTGCCACCAGCAGTTTCCCAGATACGCAGTATTTT
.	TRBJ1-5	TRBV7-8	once	CASSLLLGEQYFGQHF	.
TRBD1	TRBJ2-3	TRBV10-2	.	CASRQQGFATDTQYF	TGCGCCAGCAGACAACAGGGGTTTGCGACAGATACGCAGTATTTT
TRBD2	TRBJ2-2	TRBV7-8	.	CASSVAGSTGEQFF	TGTGCCAGCAGCGTAGCGGGGAGCACCGGGGAGCAGTTTTTT
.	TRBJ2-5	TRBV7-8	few	CASSIGSEPDTQYF	TGTGCCAGCAGCATAGGCAGCGAGCCCGATACCCAGTACTTC
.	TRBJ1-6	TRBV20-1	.	CSARKPGNSPLHF	TGCAGTGCTAGGAAACCGGGAAATTCACCCCTCCACTTT
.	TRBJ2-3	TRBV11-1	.	CASSFTGNHTQYF	TGCGCCAGCAGCTTCACAGGTAACCATACGCAGTATTTT
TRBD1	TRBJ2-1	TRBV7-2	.	CASSFTGGADYCF	TGTGCCAGCAGCTTTACAGGGGGCGCCGACTATTGCTTC
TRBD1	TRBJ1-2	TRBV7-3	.	CASSLAQGGRYAYTF	TGTGCCAGCAGCTTAGCGCAGGGGGGGAGATATGCCTACACCTTC
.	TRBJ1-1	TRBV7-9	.	CASSLEPGGLIFGFF	TGTGCCAGCAGCTTAGAACCCGGGGGGCTGATTTTTGGATTCTTT
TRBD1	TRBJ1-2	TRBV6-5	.	CASSYRGQDYGYTF	TGTGCCAGCAGTTACAGGGGACAGGACTATGGCTACACCTTC
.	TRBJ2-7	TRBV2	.	CASGDGGTGSQHFF	TGTGCCAGCGGGGACGGGGGCACAGGCTCGCAGCATTTTTTC
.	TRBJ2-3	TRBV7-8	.	CASSFAAGRAAQSF	TGTGCCAGCAGCTTTGCGGCAGGCCGGGCTGCCCAGTCCTTT
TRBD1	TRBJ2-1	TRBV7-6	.	CASSSDRGLSPLHQFF	TGTGCCAGCAGCTCTGACAGGGGGCTATCACCCCTCCACCAGTTCTTC
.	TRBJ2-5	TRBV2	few	CASSPPETQYF	TGTGCCAGCAGTCCCCCGGAGACCCAGTACTTC
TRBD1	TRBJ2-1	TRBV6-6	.	CAIRGTGTSSNEQFF	TGTGCCATCAGGGGGACAGGGACTTCTTCCAATGAGCAGTTCTTC
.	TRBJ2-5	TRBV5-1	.	CASSYGQIQETQYF	TGCGCCAGCAGCTATGGACAGATCCAAGAGACCCAGTACTTC
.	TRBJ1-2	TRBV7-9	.	CASSPGGGANTEAF	TGTGCCAGCAGCCCGGGAGGGGGGGCGAACACTGAAGCTTTC
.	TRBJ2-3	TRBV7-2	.	CASGDRGTATKDF	TGTGCCAGCGGGGACCGGGGCACAGCTACGAAGGATTTT
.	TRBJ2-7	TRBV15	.	CASSKAGQHYKQYF	TGTGCCAGCAGCAAAGCCGGACAGCACTACAAGCAGTACTTC